This entry concerns a single T cell receptor beta chain. The antigen remains unidentified. PCR was performed a second time for about 7 to 11 cycles using a sample-barcoded 5' primer and a J-beta primer mix. Every molecule of cDNA carried a tag from a template-switch adaptor with 12 random nucleotides. TCRdb re-called the 5' RACE reads through MiXCR, storing one row per CDR3 protein. The sample shows approximately 810,000 distinct CDR3 sequences, under 30% of them seen only once. Donors each provided about 9.5 milliliters of peripheral blood. This record belongs to a study of blood T cells in healthy people across ages. Study conclusions and caveats: When one million T cells were used, diversity estimates were thought to be underestimates.

This CDR3 is 12 amino acids long. Unmatched junction bases numbered 8, after V lost 3 bases and J lost 15 bases. Germline CDR1 reads KGHSH; CDR2 reads LQKENI. Material for sequencing was blood. This receptor was taken from an elderly woman in good health. The chain joins TRBV18 to TRBJ2-1, with 7 bases aligning to TRBD2. CDR3 sequence reads: CASSPYLGEGFF. In DNA, the CDR3 is TGTGCCAGCTCACCTTATCTAGGGGAGGGGTTCTTC.